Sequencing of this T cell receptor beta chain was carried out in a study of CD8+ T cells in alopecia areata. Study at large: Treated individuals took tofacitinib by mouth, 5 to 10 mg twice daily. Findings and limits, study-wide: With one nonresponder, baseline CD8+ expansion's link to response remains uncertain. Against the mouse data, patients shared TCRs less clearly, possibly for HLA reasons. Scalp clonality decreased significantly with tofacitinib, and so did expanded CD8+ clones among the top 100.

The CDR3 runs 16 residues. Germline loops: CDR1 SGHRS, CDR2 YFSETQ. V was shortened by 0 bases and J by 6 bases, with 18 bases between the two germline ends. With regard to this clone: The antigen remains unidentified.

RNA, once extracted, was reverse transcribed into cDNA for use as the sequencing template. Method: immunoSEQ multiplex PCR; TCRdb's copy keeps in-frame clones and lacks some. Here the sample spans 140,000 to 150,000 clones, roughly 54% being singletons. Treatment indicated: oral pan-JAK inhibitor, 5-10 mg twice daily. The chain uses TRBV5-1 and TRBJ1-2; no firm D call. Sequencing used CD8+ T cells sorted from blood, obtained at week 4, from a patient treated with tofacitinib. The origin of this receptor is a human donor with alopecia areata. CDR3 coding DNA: TGCGCCAGCAGCTTGGAGTCGGTCACCCTGACTGATGGCTACACCTTC. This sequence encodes CASSLESVTLTDGYTF.